The 18 T cell receptor beta chains given below trace back to one sample, sequenced in a study of blood T cells in healthy people across ages. The use of a sample-barcoded 5' primer and a J-beta primer mix characterized a second PCR of roughly 6 to 11 cycles. Using its own MiXCR run on the 5' RACE reads, TCRdb lists one record per CDR3 protein. The sample has about 780,000 distinct CDR3 sequences; around 50% are singletons. Sequencing input: blood. The receptors derive from a man of 80 years or more in good health.

The V and J genes are TRBV5-1 and TRBJ2-1, with 7 bases matching TRBD2. In germline, CDR1 is SGHRS, CDR2 YFSETQ. The CDR3 covers 14 residues. V shed 0 bases and J 9 bases; nucleotides not matched to a gene: 6. The CDR3 loop is CASSLVGGHTEQFF. CDR3 nucleotide sequence: TGCGCCAGCAGCTTGGTGGGAGGGCACACTGAGCAGTTCTTC.

This sequence joins TRBV29-1 and TRBJ2-5; TRBD2 matches 13 bases. Germline assignment: CDR1 SQVTM and CDR2 ANQGSEA. The CDR3 contains 15 residues. V shed 6 bases and J 1 base; nucleotides not matched to a gene: 5. CDR3 sequence: CSVRLAGGAQETQYF. CDR3 DNA: TGCAGCGTAAGACTAGCGGGAGGAGCCCAAGAGACCCAGTACTTC.

The V gene is TRBV24-1, the J gene TRBJ2-5, with 10 bases fitting TRBD1. Trimming took 3 bases from V and 5 from J; bases not matched to a gene: 8. CDR3 length equals 16 residues. Germline V gives CDR1 KGHDR, CDR2 SFDVKD. CDR3 DNA sequence: TGTGCCACCAGTGATCCCCGGGACAGGGGAGAGGAGACCCAGTACTTC. It codes for CATSDPRDRGEETQYF.

This clonotype was detected a few times. The chain combines TRBV12-3 or TRBV12-4 with TRBJ2-1, with no clear D. This CDR3 is 16 amino acids long. V was pared by 5 bases and J by 2 bases, with 16 bases between. The DNA of the CDR3 is TGTGCCAGCAGTCTTCTAATGACTTCAACCTACAATGAGCAGTTCTTC. It encodes CASSLLMTSTYNEQFF.

The V gene is TRBV9, the J gene TRBJ2-7; 8 nucleotides match TRBD2. The junction had 7 bases not matched to a gene; V was cut back by 0 bases and J by 5 bases. Germline values: CDR1 SGDLS, CDR2 YYNGEE. The CDR3 is 15 amino acids. CDR3 sequence reads: CASSVGTAGVHEQYF. For the CDR3, the DNA is TGTGCCAGCAGCGTAGGCACAGCGGGAGTCCACGAGCAGTACTTC.

With regard to this clonotype: This may arise from a read error, as a much more abundant clone is one base away. This sequence joins TRBV10-3 and TRBJ2-1; 11 bases are a match to TRBD2. The CDR3 has 17 amino acids. Germline assignment: CDR1 ENHRY and CDR2 SYGVKD. The V gene end was trimmed by 0 bases and the J gene end by 8 bases; junction bases not matched to a gene: 9. The DNA of the CDR3 is TGTGCCATCAGTGAGTCGGTGTCTAGCGGGGGGAGGGATGAGCAGTTCTTC. This translates into CAISESVSSGGRDEQFF.

This clonotype was recorded at least ten times. CDR3 loop: CASSLGQGSNTGELFF. DNA for the CDR3: TGTGCCAGCAGTTTGGGACAGGGGTCGAACACCGGGGAGCTGTTTTTT. The chain combines TRBV7-9 with TRBJ2-2, with 10 bases that match TRBD1. After removal of 6 bases from V and 0 bases from J, the junction contained 4 bases not matched to a gene. The CDR3 is 16 amino acids. CDR1 is SEHNR and CDR2 is FQNEAQ in the germline V gene (reference sequence).

The V call is TRBV6-2 or TRBV6-3, the J call TRBJ2-1; 8 nucleotides align to TRBD2. This CDR3 has 14 residues. Germline CDR1 is MNHEY and CDR2 is SVGEGT. The V and J ends lost 7 bases and 3 bases, in that order; junction bases with no gene match: 5. In DNA, the CDR3 is TGTGCCAGCACCTACGGGGGGGACTACAATGAGCAGTTCTTC. Its protein is CASTYGGDYNEQFF.

DNA of the CDR3: TGCAGTGCCCAAGGGACCGGACAAGAGACCCAGTACTTC. Its protein product is CSAQGTGQETQYF. V is TRBV20-1 and J is TRBJ2-5; tentatively, D is TRBD1 or TRBD2 (5 bases each). The CDR3 runs to 13 residues. V was trimmed by 6 bases and J by 2 bases, leaving 13 bases between them. Germline V lookup: CDR1 DFQATT, CDR2 SNEGSKA (reference sequence).

V usage is TRBV20-1 and J usage is TRBJ1-2, with 7 nucleotides matching TRBD1. The junction had 4 bases not matched to a gene; V was cut back by 1 base and J by 5 bases. Germline loops: CDR1 DFQATT, CDR2 SNEGSKA (reference sequence). CDR3 length equals 13 residues. This CDR3 is CSARGQGDYGYTF. The CDR3 DNA follows: TGCAGTGCTAGAGGACAGGGAGATTATGGCTACACCTTC.

The rearrangement links TRBV18 to TRBJ2-5; D might be TRBD2 (5 bases). The germline CDR1 and CDR2 sequences are KGHSH and LQKENI. V lost 2 bases, J lost 4 bases, and 11 bases lay in between. The CDR3 totals 14 residues. CDR3 amino acids: CASSPRTEGETQYF. The CDR3 nucleotides are TGTGCCAGCTCACCAAGGACTGAAGGAGAGACCCAGTACTTC. Full variable domain (remainder filled in from reference TRBV18 and TRBJ2-5): NAGVMQNPRHLVRRRGQEARLRCSPMKGHSHVYWYRQLPEEGLKFMVYLQKENIIDESGMPKERFSAEFPKEGPSILRIQQVVRGDSAAYFCASSPRTEGETQYFGPGTRLLVL.

The chain uses TRBV12-3 or TRBV12-4 and TRBJ2-4, with 11 bases identical to TRBD2. The CDR3 covers 19 residues. Trimming at V came to 4 bases and at J to 6 bases, leaving 17 bases not matched to a gene. The CDR3 DNA reads as TGTGCCAGCAGTTCCGATCGGGACAGTGGGACTAGCGGTCGAAACATTCAGTACTTC. Translating it yields CASSSDRDSGTSGRNIQYF.

This clonotype has just a few counts. This chain links TRBV7-8 with TRBJ2-1; 11 bases are a match to TRBD2. Germline-derived CDR1 and CDR2 are SGHVS and FQNEAQ. The CDR3 is 17 amino acids. Trimming took 2 bases from V and 0 from J; bases not matched to a gene: 3. CDR3 DNA sequence: TGTGCCAGCAGCTTAACTAGCGGGGGCAGCTCCTACAATGAGCAGTTCTTC. Translation gives CASSLTSGGSSYNEQFF. Full variable domain (rest looked up from reference TRBV7-8 and TRBJ2-1): GAGVSQSPRYKVAKRGQDVALRCDPISGHVSLFWYQQALGQGPEFLTYFQNEAQLDKSGLPSDRFFAERPEGSVSTLKIQRTQQEDSAVYLCASSLTSGGSSYNEQFFGPGTRLTVL.

V and J are TRBV12-3 or TRBV12-4 and TRBJ1-5, with TRBD1 as a possible D gene (6 bases). Deletions cut 4 bases from V and 3 bases from J, with 13 bases between. The CDR3 has 15 residues. The CDR3 here is CASSSTGRPNQPQHF. CDR3 DNA sequence: TGTGCCAGCAGTTCTACAGGGAGGCCCAATCAGCCCCAGCATTTT.

This rearrangement joins TRBV12-3 or TRBV12-4 to TRBJ1-2; D unclear. Trimming removed 5 bases at V and 5 bases at J, with 12 bases between. The CDR3 contains 13 residues. CDR3 nucleotide sequence: TGTGCCAGCAGTCGCCCGGGGTTGTATGGCTACACCTTC. Protein sequence: CASSRPGLYGYTF.

This clonotype was observed a handful of times. Written as DNA, the CDR3 is TGTGCCAGCAGCCCTCGAGGTCTAGCGGCAAATGAGCAGTACTTC. This codes for CASSPRGLAANEQYF. The V call is TRBV12-3 or TRBV12-4, the J call TRBJ2-5, with 7 bases matching TRBD2. CDR3 length equals 15 residues. Unmatched junction bases numbered 18, after V lost 6 bases and J lost 11 bases.

V is TRBV7-2 and J is TRBJ2-1; 14 bases are a match to TRBD2. Germline loops: CDR1 SGHTA, CDR2 FQGNSA. This CDR3 is built from 15 residues. V was clipped by 2 bases and J by 7 bases; unmatched bases: 1. Here the CDR3 reads CASSLWTSGRNEQFF. CDR3 bases: TGTGCCAGCAGCTTATGGACTAGCGGGAGGAATGAGCAGTTCTTC.

The rearrangement links TRBV9 to TRBJ2-5; maybe TRBD1 (6 bases). Germline values: CDR1 SGDLS, CDR2 YYNGEE. This CDR3 has 16 amino acids. Trimming took 0 bases from V and 5 from J, leaving 17 bases between them. The CDR3 region is CASSVGPQGRWETQYF. In DNA form, the CDR3 reads TGTGCCAGCAGCGTAGGTCCGCAGGGGCGGTGGGAGACCCAGTACTTC.